Sequencing of this TCR beta chain was carried out in a study of PD-1 blockade in classical Hodgkin lymphoma. Study-wide findings and caveats: After ASCT, patients who started nivolumab under 1 year later were excluded. Complete responders' baseline diversity resembled that of newly diagnosed patients. Newly diagnosed patients were reported to start with lower TCR diversity than healthy donors.

In the case of this clone: The antigen is unknown.

Per the germline V gene, CDR1 is MNHEY and CDR2 is SMNVEV (reference sequence). Deletions cut 6 bases from V and 2 bases from J, with 14 bases between. The CDR3 has 15 residues. Only in-frame clones appear in the TCRdb table, and some are missing; sequencing was by immunoSEQ multiplex PCR. The table includes 25,000 to 35,000 clones, approximately 65% detected once. Regarding time point: cycle 4 day 1 (C4D1), after more than five weeks of nivolumab. Relapse was seen in all patients after autologous stem cell transplantation, and brentuximab vedotin exposure was variable. Sequenced here: peripheral blood mononuclear cells (PBMCs), sampled before the fourth cycle of nivolumab. This clonotype was sampled from a human donor with classical Hodgkin lymphoma. V gene TRBV27 combines with J gene TRBJ1-5; possibly TRBD1 for D (6 bases). For the CDR3, the DNA is TGTGCCAGCAGGTATGGGGGCATGGGCAATCAGCCCCAGCATTTT. Protein: CASRYGGMGNQPQHF.